This T cell receptor beta chain was retrieved from a study of beta chain features in type 1 diabetes. TCRB transcripts that were expressed got sequenced, as all of the isolated RNA had been reverse transcribed. The assay was immunoSEQ multiplex PCR, and TCRdb's table has in-frame clones only and misses some. In the table there are hundreds of thousands of clones, over 12% of which are singletons. Sort purity for all populations was recorded as exceeding 98%. Whole-study findings and limits: PCR could preferentially amplify shorter templates, alike in patients and controls. Type 1 diabetes patients showed fewer insertions and more deletions at VDJ junctions. Shortening that was moderate but significant affected the TCRB CDR3s of Type 1 diabetes patients in all four CD4+ subsets.

Points on this clone: Its specificity is unknown.

The CDR3 consists of 14 residues. V lost 0 bases to trimming and J lost 3 bases, with 8 bases between them. Germline lookup yields CDR1 SGHRS and CDR2 YFSETQ. This TCR derives from a young man with type 1 diabetes. The sample consisted of naive CD4+ T cells from blood. The chain recombines TRBV5-1 with TRBJ2-3; possibly TRBD2 for D (6 bases). CDR3 nucleotide sequence: TGCGCCAGCAGCTTGGTTGCGGGGACAGATACGCAGTATTTT. Translating gives CASSLVAGTDTQYF.